Presented here are 6 T cell receptor beta chains from one specimen sequenced in a study of cytomegalovirus exposure and HLA in healthy donors. Use of 60 Vbeta and 13 Jbeta primers characterized the PCR. Here immunoSEQ multiplex PCR was the method, and the copy in TCRdb shows in-frame clones only, minus some. The sample contains about 47,000 clones, around three quarters of which appear only once. Material for sequencing was PBMCs. These receptors all stem from a man aged 25 to 40 in good health and CMV-seronegative.

This clone was seen only a few times. An end of the junction does not agree with germline; a read error may underlie this. The chain employs TRBV5-6 and TRBJ2-7; D perhaps matches TRBD1 (7 bases). The CDR3 is 15 amino acids. In germline, CDR1 is SGHDT, CDR2 YYEEEE. CDR3 sequence: CASNLGGGGLYEQYF. DNA for the CDR3: TGTGCCAGCAACTTGGGAGGAGGGGGCTTATACGAGCAGTACTTC.

The chain links TRBV10-1 to TRBJ1-2; D is uncertain. This CDR3 contains 14 residues. V lost 7 bases and J lost 4, with 16 bases in between. Germline assignment: CDR1 WNHNN and CDR2 SYGVQD (reference sequence). The DNA for the CDR3 is TGCGCCAGCACTCCCGGGAGGGAAAGCTATGGCTACACCTTC. Encoded protein: CASTPGRESYGYTF.

This clone appeared a single time. The V call is TRBV2, the J call TRBJ1-1; D possibly corresponds to TRBD1 (6 bases). This CDR3 contains 15 residues. V shed 2 bases and J shed 4 bases, with 14 bases lying between them. The germline CDR1 and CDR2 sequences are SNHLY and FYNNEI. The CDR3, as DNA: TGTGCCAGCAGTGAACGGGCAGGGGTCGGCACTGAAGCTTTCTTT. It codes for CASSERAGVGTEAFF.

V and J are TRBV7-2 and TRBJ2-1, with TRBD2 matching over 13 bases. The V gene's germline CDR1 is SGHTA and CDR2 FQGNSA. The junction had 13 bases not matched to a gene; V was cut back by 5 bases and J by 9 bases. The CDR3 spans 17 residues. CDR3 loop: CASSDQLAGGPLGEQFF. For the CDR3, the DNA is TGTGCCAGCAGCGATCAACTAGCGGGAGGGCCATTGGGTGAGCAGTTCTTC.

The rearrangement uses TRBV11-2 and TRBJ2-5; possibly TRBD2 for D (5 bases). The CDR3 is 14 residues long. Germline CDR1 is SGHAT and CDR2 is FQNNGV. Trimming took 3 bases from V and 4 from J, leaving 12 bases between them. The CDR3 DNA is TGTGCCAGCAGCTTCCGACGGGGTGCAGAGACCCAGTACTTC. Translating gives CASSFRRGAETQYF.

The chain uses TRBV6-5 and TRBJ2-1, with 10 bases matching TRBD2. This CDR3 region has 15 residues. V lost 2 bases and J lost 8; bases outside the gene matches: 6. From germline, CDR1 is MNHEY and CDR2 SVGAGI. The CDR3: CASSYEREGHDEQFF. The DNA of the CDR3 is TGTGCCAGCAGTTACGAGCGGGAGGGCCACGATGAGCAGTTCTTC.